The T cell receptor (beta chain) under discussion was sequenced for a study of blood T cell repertoires in COVID-19. Background on the study: The samples span acute and convalescent COVID-19 from the United States, Italy and Spain. PBMCs, B-cell-depleted T cells, or T cells provided the cDNA or gDNA that made up the material.

Trimming at V came to 10 bases and at J to 3 bases, leaving 12 bases not matched to a gene. The germline V gene has CDR1 KGHSH and CDR2 LQKENI. The CDR3 runs to 15 residues. Membership in each cohort depended on participant-reported clinical history. Authors' methods: Reference gene primers were amplified, and this amplification served to estimate nucleated cell counts. Assay used: immunoSEQ multiplex PCR; TCRdb lists only in-frame clones, some missing. The DNA was the basis for D and trimming; V, J and clone size are from that table. The table includes hundreds of thousands of clones, approximately 89% detected once.

The sequenced material came from PBMCs or T cells enriched from blood (not recorded which). The sequence came from a woman aged 40 to 55 with acute COVID-19. J is TRBJ1-2 and V is TRBV18; 9 nucleotides match TRBD1. DNA of the CDR3: TGTGCCACCCGTTCGGACAGGGGTGATGACTATGGCTACACCTTC. Protein sequence: CATRSDRGDDYGYTF. Together with reference TRBV18 and TRBJ1-2, the CDR3 gives the full variable domain: NAGVMQNPRHLVRRRGQEARLRCSPMKGHSHVYWYRQLPEEGLKFMVYLQKENIIDESGMPKERFSAEFPKEGPSILRIQQVVRGDSAAYFCATRSDRGDDYGYTFGSGTRLTVV.